This passage covers 3 T cell receptor beta chains from one sample sequenced in a study of cytomegalovirus exposure and HLA in healthy donors. A multiplex PCR was run with 60 Vbeta primers and 13 Jbeta primers. Profiling relied on immunoSEQ multiplex PCR, and the TCRdb table lists in-frame clones only, not all of them. The top ten hold approximately 2.7% of the sample, which has 45,000 to 65,000 clones, around 70% seen once. Sequencing was carried out using PBMCs. These receptors originate from a man younger than 30 in good health and CMV-seronegative.

The chain is built from TRBV4-2 and TRBJ1-1, with unresolved D. V dropped 2 bases and J dropped 8 bases, with 6 bases sitting between them. The CDR3 loop spans 11 amino acids. CDR1 is LGHNA, CDR2 YNFKEQ, per germline. The CDR3 loop reads CASSQRGEAFF. In DNA form, the CDR3 reads TGTGCCAGCAGCCAAAGAGGGGAAGCTTTCTTT.

This clone was recorded only once. The chain carries TRBV7-2 and TRBJ2-7, with 11 nucleotides matching TRBD2. The trim removed 5 bases at V and 1 base at J, leaving 7 bases unmatched. The CDR3 is made up of 16 amino acids. Per the germline V gene, CDR1 is SGHTA and CDR2 is FQGNSA. The CDR3 coding sequence is TGTGCCAGCAGCCCAACGAGACTAGCGGGGTCCTACGAGCAGTACTTC. It specifies CASSPTRLAGSYEQYF. The complete variable domain, with remaining parts taken from reference TRBV7-2 and TRBJ2-7, reads GAGVSQSPSNKVTEKGKDVELRCDPISGHTALYWYRQSLGQGLEFLIYFQGNSAPDKSGLPSDRFSAERTGGSVSTLTIQRTQQEDSAVYLCASSPTRLAGSYEQYFGPGTRLTVT.

The rearrangement joins TRBV5-6 to TRBJ1-1; TRBD1 matches 8 bases. Looked up from germline, CDR1 is SGHDT and CDR2 is YYEEEE. The CDR3 is made up of 14 amino acids. Trimming took 1 base from V and 7 from J; bases not matched to a gene: 6. CDR3 coding DNA: TGTGCCAGCAGCTTGCTGATGGGGACAGGTGAAGCTTTCTTT. Its translation: CASSLLMGTGEAFF.